A single sample gave rise to the 19 T cell receptor beta chains below, sequenced in a study of identical twins (dated by TCRdb to the mid-2010s). The library was made by 5' RACE. TCRdb lists the instrument as Illumina HiSeq 2000. The raw public data were reprocessed by TCRdb itself: fastp quality trimming at Q25, MiXCR clonotype calling, in-frame beta chains only. Identical CDR3 protein sequences are pooled into one entry, listed with their most common genes and DNA. The sample yields more than 1.5 million distinct CDR3 sequences; around a third were counted once. The ten largest clones capture more than 0.25% of the sample. The sample comprised cord blood. The receptors were gathered from a newborn girl in good health.

This clonotype has only a few counts. The chain carries TRBV3-1 and TRBJ2-1; D gene unclear. V gave up 3 bases and J gave up 0 bases, with 9 bases separating them. The germline V gene encodes CDR1 LGHDT and CDR2 YNNKEL (reference sequence). There are 15 residues in the CDR3. The CDR3 sequence: CASSHGRSSYNEQFF. The CDR3 nucleotides are TGTGCCAGCAGCCATGGCAGGAGCTCCTACAATGAGCAGTTCTTC.

This clonotype was found a few times. The chain links TRBV10-3 to TRBJ2-3; D is unclear. CDR3 length: 15 residues. V gave up 3 bases and J gave up 0 bases, with 10 bases separating them. In germline, CDR1 is ENHRY, CDR2 SYGVKD. The CDR3 region is CAISEARRSTDTQYF. In DNA, the CDR3 is TGTGCCATCAGTGAAGCGAGACGCAGCACAGATACGCAGTATTTT.

CDR3 in amino acids: CASRSSGGGYGYTF. The CDR3 coding sequence is TGTGCCAGCAGATCATCGGGGGGAGGGTATGGCTACACCTTC. This sequence joins TRBV27 and TRBJ1-2, with D possibly TRBD1 on 5 matching bases. The CDR3 sequence is 14 residues long. V lost 6 bases, J lost 5 bases, and 16 bases lay in between. Germline V gene data show CDR1 as MNHEY and CDR2 as SMNVEV (reference sequence).

The chain recombines TRBV6-5 with TRBJ2-3, with a weak D call TRBD2 (6 bases). V was trimmed by 2 bases and J by 2 bases, leaving 11 bases between them. Germline CDR1 and CDR2: MNHEY and SVGAGI. The CDR3 extends over 15 amino acids. The CDR3 DNA sequence: TGTGCCAGCAGTTACGGCGGGACGGTCACAGATACGCAGTATTTT. This gives the protein CASSYGGTVTDTQYF.

The chain has TRBV4-2 and TRBJ2-3; 8 nucleotides align to TRBD1. Germline V gene lookup returns CDR1 LGHNA and CDR2 YNFKEQ. The CDR3 consists of 16 residues. The trim removed 1 base at V and 8 bases at J, leaving 11 bases unmatched. CDR3 in amino acids: CASSQAGQGGPRTQYF. CDR3 in DNA: TGTGCCAGCAGCCAAGCTGGACAGGGAGGCCCTCGTACGCAGTATTTT.

Regarding this clonotype: Its ends do not fully match the called genes, so a read error is possible. The rearrangement links TRBV4-1 to TRBJ2-1; TRBD2 matches at 7 bases. This CDR3 contains 16 residues. CDR1 is MGHRA, CDR2 YSYEKL, per germline. CDR3 amino acids: CASSQPSGSSYNEQSF. CDR3 DNA sequence: TGCGCCAGCAGCCAACCTAGCGGCAGCTCCTACAATGAGCAGTCCTTC.

The V gene is TRBV27, the J gene TRBJ2-7; a possible D gene is TRBD1 (6 bases). From germline, CDR1 is MNHEY and CDR2 SMNVEV (reference sequence). Between the trimmed V and J ends, which lost 5 bases and 2 bases, there was a span of 16 bases. The CDR3 is made up of 15 amino acids. CDR3 region: CASSTSYAGAYEQYF. In nucleotides, the CDR3 is TGTGCCAGCAGTACCAGTTATGCAGGGGCCTACGAGCAGTACTTC.

With respect to this clonotype: This could be a read error, since a much larger clone is one nucleotide away. J is TRBJ1-2 and V is TRBV20-1; 7 positions agree with TRBD1. CDR1 and CDR2 (germline): DFQATT, SNEGSKA (reference sequence). This CDR3 has 14 residues. V dropped 0 bases and J dropped 3; count of bases not matched to a gene: 4. The CDR3 DNA is TGCAGTGCTAGAGATTCCAGGGGGGACTATGGCTACACCTTC. Its protein is CSARDSRGDYGYTF.

This clonotype came up a few times. The chain is built from TRBV10-3 and TRBJ1-5; D unresolved. Looked up from germline, CDR1 is ENHRY and CDR2 is SYGVKD. The V end lost 0 bases, the J end lost 3 bases, and 9 bases lay between the germline ends. This CDR3 is 15 amino acids long. The CDR3 DNA reads TGTGCCATCAGTGAGTCGGATAGGACCAATCAGCCCCAGCATTTT. This codes for CAISESDRTNQPQHF.

With respect to this clonotype: The junction differs from germline at one of its ends, possibly a read error. This chain joins TRBV3-1 and TRBJ2-3; 7 bases fit TRBD2. The CDR3 is 17 residues long. Germline values: CDR1 LGHDT, CDR2 YNNKEL (reference sequence). CDR3 residues: CASSQTFYGRSTGTQYF. The CDR3 DNA sequence: TGTGCCAGCAGCCAAACCTTTTACGGGAGGAGCACAGGTACGCAGTATTTT.

The rearrangement joins TRBV2 to TRBJ2-1; tentatively, D is TRBD2 (5 bases). Looked up from germline, CDR1 is SNHLY and CDR2 is FYNNEI. This CDR3 region has 16 residues. Trimming pared 5 bases from V and 5 bases from J, leaving 19 bases between. The CDR3, as DNA: TGTGCCAGCAGTTTGGACTGGCTCCCTGGGGACAATGAGCAGTTCTTC. Translation gives CASSLDWLPGDNEQFF.

The V call is TRBV10-3, the J call TRBJ2-7; 7 bases are a match to TRBD1. CDR3 length: 17 amino acids. V shed 5 bases and J 5 bases; nucleotides not matched to a gene: 18. CDR1 ENHRY and CDR2 SYGVKD come from the germline V gene. In DNA form, the CDR3 reads TGTGCCATCAGTTCAGGGCCCCGGACAGGCGAGGCTAACGAGCAGTACTTC. The encoded protein is CAISSGPRTGEANEQYF.

This clonotype showed up just a few times. In DNA form, the CDR3 reads TGTGCCACCAAAACGGTACACGGGACAGGGGGAGCTTTCTTT. This codes for CATKTVHGTGGAFF. The chain couples TRBV27 to TRBJ1-1; the match to TRBD1 covers 11 bases. The CDR3 is made up of 14 amino acids. Germline CDR1 is MNHEY and CDR2 is SMNVEV (reference sequence). The J segment lost 10 bases and the V segment lost 10 bases, leaving 14 bases of the junction unmatched.

V is TRBV28 and J is TRBJ2-5; D is possibly TRBD1 (5 bases). Trimming took 4 bases from V and 2 from J, leaving 11 bases between them. The CDR3 covers 14 residues. Per the germline V gene, CDR1 is MDHEN and CDR2 is SYDVKM. The CDR3 protein is CASSSTDLQETQYF. In nucleotides, the CDR3 is TGTGCCAGCAGTTCGACAGACCTACAAGAGACCCAGTACTTC. The variable domain in full, completed from reference TRBV28 and TRBJ2-5, reads DVKVTQSSRYLVKRTGEKVFLECVQDMDHENMFWYRQDPGLGLRLIYFSYDVKMKEKGDIPEGYSVSREKKERFSLILESASTNQTSMYLCASSSTDLQETQYFGPGTRLLVL.

This clonotype was seen a few times. This rearrangement joins TRBV5-1 to TRBJ2-7, with D tentatively TRBD1 (6 bases). This CDR3 comprises 17 residues. V was cut by 0 bases and J by 0 bases, with 16 bases left in between. Germline CDR1 reads SGHRS; CDR2 reads YFSETQ. DNA of the CDR3: TGCGCCAGCAGCTTGGTTTCCCGGGACATACGCTCCTACGAGCAGTACTTC. Translating it yields CASSLVSRDIRSYEQYF.

This clonotype came up a few times. The chain combines TRBV14 with TRBJ1-2, with 9 bases matching TRBD1. Germline CDR1 SGHDN, CDR2 FVKESK. Trimming at V came to 4 bases and at J to 0 bases, leaving 6 bases not matched to a gene. The CDR3 has 16 amino acids. The CDR3 region is CASSRTGEGSNYGYTF. CDR3 DNA: TGTGCCAGCAGCCGGACAGGGGAGGGTTCTAACTATGGCTACACCTTC.

This clonotype showed up just a few times. The gene calls are TRBV2 and TRBJ2-3, with 8 bases fitting TRBD2. This CDR3 comprises 14 residues. Germline V CDR1 and CDR2: SNHLY, FYNNEI. Germline trimming cut 10 bases from V and 2 bases from J; bases unmatched to any gene: 8. This chain's CDR3 is CATLLAALTDTQYF. CDR3 nucleotides: TGTGCCACCTTACTAGCGGCCCTCACAGATACGCAGTATTTT.

The chain carries TRBV20-1 and TRBJ2-1; 9 positions agree with TRBD2. Per germline, CDR1 DFQATT and CDR2 SNEGSKA (reference sequence). V shed 3 bases, J shed 4 bases, and the junction held 4 bases outside the gene matches. CDR3 size: 14 residues. CDR3 nucleotide sequence: TGCAGTGCTAGTCCTAGCGGGGTTTACAATGAGCAGTTCTTC. It codes for CSASPSGVYNEQFF.

The chain joins TRBV10-2 to TRBJ2-1, with D hard to call. The length of the CDR3 is 10 residues. Trimming shortened V by 0 bases and J by 13 bases, and 4 bases separated the two germline ends. Germline CDR1 WSHSY, CDR2 SAAADI. The CDR3 region has the DNA TGCGCCAGCAGTGAGTCAGTACAGTTCTTC. This sequence encodes CASSESVQFF.